This T cell receptor (beta chain) originates from a study of cytomegalovirus exposure and HLA in healthy donors. The donors gave bone marrow, and they were healthy. Regarding this clone: What it binds is not known.

The PCR was carried out with 60 Vbeta primers and 13 Jbeta primers. Profiling relied on immunoSEQ multiplex PCR, and the TCRdb table lists in-frame clones only, not all of them. This table has around 110,000 clones, about 70% appearing once. Looked up from germline, CDR1 is SGHVS and CDR2 is FQNEAQ. V gave up 0 bases and J gave up 8 bases; unmatched junction bases: 5. This CDR3 spans 14 amino acids. Broader study findings: In a later analysis, a missense DCLRE1C variant was linked to TCR beta V- and J-gene trimming.

The chain carries TRBV7-8 and TRBJ1-1; TRBD1 agrees at 8 bases. The sequence was collected from a woman in her forties or fifties in good health and CMV-seropositive. Sequencing was carried out using PBMCs. CDR3 protein: CASSLAGTGPEAFF. For the CDR3, the DNA is TGTGCCAGCAGCTTAGCCGGGACAGGACCCGAAGCTTTCTTT.